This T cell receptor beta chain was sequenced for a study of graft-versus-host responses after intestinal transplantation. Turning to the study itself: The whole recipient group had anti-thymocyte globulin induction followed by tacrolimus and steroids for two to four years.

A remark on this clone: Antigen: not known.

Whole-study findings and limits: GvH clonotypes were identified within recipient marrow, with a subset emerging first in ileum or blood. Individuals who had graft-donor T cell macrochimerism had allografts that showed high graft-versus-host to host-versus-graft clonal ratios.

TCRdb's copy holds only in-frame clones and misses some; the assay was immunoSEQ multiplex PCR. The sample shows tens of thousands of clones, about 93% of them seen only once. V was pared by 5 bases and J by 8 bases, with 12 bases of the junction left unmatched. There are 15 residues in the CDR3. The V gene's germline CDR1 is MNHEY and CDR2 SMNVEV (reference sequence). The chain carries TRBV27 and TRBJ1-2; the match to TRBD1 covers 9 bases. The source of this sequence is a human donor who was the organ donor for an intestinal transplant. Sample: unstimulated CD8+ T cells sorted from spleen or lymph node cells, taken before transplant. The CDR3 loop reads CASSPQGQGLWGYTF. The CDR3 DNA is TGTGCCAGCAGTCCCCAGGGACAGGGTCTGTGGGGCTACACCTTC.